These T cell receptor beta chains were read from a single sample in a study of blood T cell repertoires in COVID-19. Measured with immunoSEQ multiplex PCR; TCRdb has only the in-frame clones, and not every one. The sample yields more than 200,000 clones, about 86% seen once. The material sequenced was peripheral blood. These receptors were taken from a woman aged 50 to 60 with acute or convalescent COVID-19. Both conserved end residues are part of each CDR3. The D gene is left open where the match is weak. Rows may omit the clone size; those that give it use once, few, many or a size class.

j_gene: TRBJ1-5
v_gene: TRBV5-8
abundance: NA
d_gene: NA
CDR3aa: CASSGRRGEVGFSNQPQHF
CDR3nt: TGTGCCAGCAGCGGCCGGCGAGGGGAGGTAGGATTTAGCAATCAGCCCCAGCATTTT

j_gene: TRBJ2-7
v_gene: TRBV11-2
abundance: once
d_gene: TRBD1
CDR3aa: CASSLRWTGAYEQYF
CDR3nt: TGTGCCAGCAGCTTAAGGTGGACAGGGGCTTACGAGCAGTACTTC

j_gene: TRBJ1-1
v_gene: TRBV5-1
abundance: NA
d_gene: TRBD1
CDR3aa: CASQGGAADAEAFF
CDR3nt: TGCGCCAGCCAGGGGGGTGCCGCTGACGCTGAAGCTTTCTTT

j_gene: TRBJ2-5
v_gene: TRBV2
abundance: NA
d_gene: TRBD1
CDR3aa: CASSEDGTGVTQYF
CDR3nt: TGTGCCAGCAGTGAAGACGGGACAGGGGTGACCCAGTACTTC

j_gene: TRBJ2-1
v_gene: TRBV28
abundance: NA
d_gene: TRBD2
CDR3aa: CASSGGGAGVVNEQFF
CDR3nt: TGTGCCAGCAGCGGCGGTGGAGCGGGAGTGGTCAATGAGCAGTTCTTC

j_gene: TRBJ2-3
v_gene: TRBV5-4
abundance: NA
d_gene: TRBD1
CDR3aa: CASSLGGTDTDTQYF
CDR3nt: TGTGCCAGCAGCTTGGGTGGGACAGACACAGATACGCAGTATTTT

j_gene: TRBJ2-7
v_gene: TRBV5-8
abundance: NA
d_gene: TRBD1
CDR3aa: CASSLGSGTGGKYEQYF
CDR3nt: TGTGCCAGCAGCTTGGGATCCGGGACAGGGGGTAAATACGAGCAGTACTTC

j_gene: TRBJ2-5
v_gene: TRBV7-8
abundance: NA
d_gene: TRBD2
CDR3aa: CASSPRPSGDRETQYF
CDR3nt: TGTGCCAGCAGCCCCCGACCGAGCGGGGATAGAGAGACCCAGTACTTC

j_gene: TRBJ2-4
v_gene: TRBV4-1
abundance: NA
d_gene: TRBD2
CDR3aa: CASSQEAGGNKNIQYF
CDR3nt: TGCGCCAGCAGCCAAGAAGCGGGAGGGAATAAAAACATTCAGTACTTC

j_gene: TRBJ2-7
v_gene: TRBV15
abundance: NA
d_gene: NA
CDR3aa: CATSRDPGTQTYEQYF
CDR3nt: TGTGCCACCAGCAGAGACCCCGGGACACAAACCTACGAGCAGTACTTC

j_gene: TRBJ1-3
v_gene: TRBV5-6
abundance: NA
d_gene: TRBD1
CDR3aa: CASSLTTGSFGNTIYF
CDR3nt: TGTGCCAGCAGCCTCACGACAGGGTCGTTCGGGAACACCATATATTTT

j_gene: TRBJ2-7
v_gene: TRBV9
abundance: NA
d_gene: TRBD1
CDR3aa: CASSETGWVHEQYF
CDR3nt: TGTGCCAGCAGCGAGACAGGGTGGGTCCACGAGCAGTACTTC

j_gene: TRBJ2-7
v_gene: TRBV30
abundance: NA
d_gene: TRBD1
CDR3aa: CAWGGDRGPYEQYF
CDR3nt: TGTGCCTGGGGGGGAGACAGGGGCCCCTACGAGCAGTACTTC

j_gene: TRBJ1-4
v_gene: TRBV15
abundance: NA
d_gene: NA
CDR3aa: CATSTSPRNSYEKLFF
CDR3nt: TGTGCCACCAGCACGAGCCCGAGGAACTCCTATGAAAAACTGTTTTTT

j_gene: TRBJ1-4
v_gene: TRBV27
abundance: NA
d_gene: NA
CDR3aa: CASRGGNQKLFF
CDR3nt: TGTGCCAGCAGGGGGGGGAACCAAAAACTGTTTTTT

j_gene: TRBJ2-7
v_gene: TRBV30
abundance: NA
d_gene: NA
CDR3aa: CAWSRGYEQYF
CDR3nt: TGTGCCTGGAGCCGGGGCTACGAGCAGTACTTC

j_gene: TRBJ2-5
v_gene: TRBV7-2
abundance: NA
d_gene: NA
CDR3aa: CASSRSQETQYF
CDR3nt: TGTGCCAGCAGCCGTTCTCAAGAGACCCAGTACTTC

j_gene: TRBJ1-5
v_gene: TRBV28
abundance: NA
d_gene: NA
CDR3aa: CASTLGGASNQPQHF
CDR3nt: TGTGCCAGCACCCTGGGGGGGGCTAGCAATCAGCCCCAGCATTTT

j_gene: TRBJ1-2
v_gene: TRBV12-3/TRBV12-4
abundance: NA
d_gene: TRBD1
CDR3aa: CASSPGGWGGYTF
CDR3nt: TGTGCCAGCAGTCCAGGGGGCTGGGGTGGCTACACCTTC

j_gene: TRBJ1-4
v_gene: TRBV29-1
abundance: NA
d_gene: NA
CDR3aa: CSVAPGMGEKLFF
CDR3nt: TGCAGCGTTGCCCCAGGGATGGGTGAAAAACTGTTTTTT

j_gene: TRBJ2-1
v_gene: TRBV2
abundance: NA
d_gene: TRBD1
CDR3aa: CASSRTGSIYNEQFF
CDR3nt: TGTGCCAGCAGCCGGACAGGGAGTATCTACAATGAGCAGTTCTTC

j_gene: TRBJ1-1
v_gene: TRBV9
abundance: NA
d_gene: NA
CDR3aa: CASSSTGRAFF
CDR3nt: TGTGCCAGCAGCTCGACAGGTAGAGCTTTCTTT

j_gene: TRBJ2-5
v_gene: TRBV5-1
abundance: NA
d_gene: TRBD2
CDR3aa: CASSPGTSQQTQYF
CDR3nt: TGCGCCAGCAGCCCCGGGACTAGCCAGCAGACCCAGTACTTC

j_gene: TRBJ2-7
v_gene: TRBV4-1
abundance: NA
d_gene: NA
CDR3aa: CASSQDLGALGYTSYEQYF
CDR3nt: TGCGCCAGCAGCCAAGATTTGGGGGCGTTAGGGTACACTTCCTACGAGCAGTACTTC

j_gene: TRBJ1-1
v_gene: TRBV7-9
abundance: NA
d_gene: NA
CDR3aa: CASSQTAGTEAFF
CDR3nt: TGTGCCAGCAGCCAGACCGCGGGGACTGAAGCTTTCTTT

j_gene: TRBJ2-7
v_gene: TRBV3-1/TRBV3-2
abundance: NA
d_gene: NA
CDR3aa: CASSQPGVGTHEQYF
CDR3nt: TGTGCCAGCAGCCAACCGGGAGTAGGAACCCACGAGCAGTACTTC

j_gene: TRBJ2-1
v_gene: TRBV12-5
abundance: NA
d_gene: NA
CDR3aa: CASGLSPRFEQFF
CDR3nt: TGTGCTAGTGGTTTGTCGCCTAGGTTTGAGCAGTTCTTC

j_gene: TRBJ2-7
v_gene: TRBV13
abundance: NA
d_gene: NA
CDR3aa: CASSLVGYLAVEQYF
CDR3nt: TGTGCCAGCAGCTTAGTGGGTTATTTAGCTGTCGAGCAGTACTTC

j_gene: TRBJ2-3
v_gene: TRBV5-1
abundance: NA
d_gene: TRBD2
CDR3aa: CASSLPLGLAGNTDTQYF
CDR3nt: TGCGCCAGCAGCCTTCCCCTGGGACTAGCGGGAAACACAGATACGCAGTATTTT

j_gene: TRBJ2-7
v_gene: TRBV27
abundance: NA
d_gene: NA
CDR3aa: CASSDRRTGRSYEQYF
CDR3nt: TGTGCCAGCAGCGACCGACGGACGGGAAGATCCTACGAGCAGTACTTC

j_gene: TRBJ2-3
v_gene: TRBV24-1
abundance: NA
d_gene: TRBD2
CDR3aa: CATSDLGTSDIDTQYF
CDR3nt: TGTGCCACCAGTGATTTGGGGACTAGCGATATAGATACGCAGTATTTT